Below, 16 T cell receptor beta chains from the same sample are listed, as sequenced in a study of T cell responses to AZD1222 COVID-19 vaccine. Some clones are missing from TCRdb's copy, which holds only in-frame ones; the method was immunoSEQ multiplex PCR. The sample shows about 66,000 clones, about 90% of them seen only once. The source material was peripheral blood, sampled on day 0 of AZD1222 vaccination. These receptors were collected from an adult in good health.

The rearrangement links TRBV30 to TRBJ1-3, with a tentative D call TRBD1 (5 bases). The V end was cut by 4 bases, the J end by 4 bases, with 14 bases between. CDR1 is GTSNPN, CDR2 SVGIG, per germline (reference sequence). CDR3 size: 14 residues. Here the CDR3 reads CAWNRGDPGNTIYF. CDR3 bases: TGTGCCTGGAATAGAGGGGACCCAGGAAACACCATATATTTT.

The genes are TRBV6-5 and TRBJ1-2; TRBD1 aligns across 9 bases. V trimming: 0 bases; J trimming: 9 bases; junction bases outside the gene matches: 5. From germline, CDR1 is MNHEY and CDR2 SVGAGI. This CDR3 has 14 amino acids. In nucleotides, the CDR3 is TGTGCCAGCAGTTACTCACAGGGGGCGCAGAGCTACACCTTC. Amino acid sequence: CASSYSQGAQSYTF.

The rearrangement links TRBV5-1 to TRBJ1-1; no definite D call. The CDR3 sequence is 14 residues long. Per the germline V gene, CDR1 is SGHRS and CDR2 is YFSETQ. The ends were cut back, 4 bases at V and 0 bases at J, with 10 bases in the middle. CDR3 in amino acids: CASSPGYMNTEAFF. The CDR3, as DNA: TGCGCCAGCAGCCCAGGCTACATGAACACTGAAGCTTTCTTT.

The chain recombines TRBV7-8 with TRBJ2-7; D gene ambiguous. The ends were cut back, 0 bases at V and 3 bases at J, with 9 bases in the middle. The length of the CDR3 is 14 residues. In germline, CDR1 is SGHVS, CDR2 FQNEAQ. In DNA form, the CDR3 reads TGTGCCAGCAGCTTAGCAGGATTCGGCTACGAGCAGTACTTC. Protein sequence: CASSLAGFGYEQYF.

The chain couples TRBV19 to TRBJ1-3; D is ambiguous. The ends were cut back, 3 bases at V and 2 bases at J, with 8 bases in the middle. This CDR3 region has 14 residues. CDR1 LNHDA and CDR2 SQIVND come from the germline V gene (reference sequence). DNA of the CDR3: TGTGCCAGTAGTATCCGGGAACCTGGAAACACCATATATTTT. Protein sequence: CASSIREPGNTIYF.

The chain couples TRBV10-3 to TRBJ2-3, with D perhaps TRBD1 or TRBD2 (6 bases each). Trimming removed 8 bases from V and 6 bases from J, with 15 bases in between. CDR1 ENHRY and CDR2 SYGVKD come from the germline V gene. The CDR3 is 13 amino acids. The CDR3 DNA sequence: TGTGCCATCCAGTGGGGGGCACGGGATACGCAGTATTTT. Its translation is CAIQWGARDTQYF.

This chain connects TRBV9 to TRBJ2-3; tentatively, D is TRBD2 (5 bases). The CDR3 is made up of 15 amino acids. CDR1 is SGDLS, CDR2 YYNGEE, per germline. V was cut by 1 base and J by 2 bases, with 11 bases left in between. CDR3 in amino acids: CASSVSPSHTDTQYF. CDR3 nucleotide sequence: TGTGCCAGCAGCGTATCCCCTAGCCACACAGATACGCAGTATTTT.

CDR3 loop: CASSRLQGNLQPQHF. As DNA, the CDR3 is TGTGCCAGTAGTCGACTACAGGGAAACCTGCAGCCCCAGCATTTT. The chain has TRBV19 and TRBJ1-5; tentative D call: TRBD1 (6 bases). Germline CDR1 LNHDA, CDR2 SQIVND (reference sequence). The CDR3 has 15 residues. V was cut by 5 bases and J by 7 bases, with 18 bases left in between.

The chain links TRBV12-5 to TRBJ1-2; D is uncertain. The V end lost 5 bases, the J end lost 7 bases, and 11 bases lay between the germline ends. Germline V gives CDR1 LGHNT, CDR2 FRNRAP. The CDR3 has 12 residues. The CDR3: CASGRTLGGYTF. The DNA for the CDR3 is TGTGCTAGTGGTAGAACGTTGGGTGGCTACACCTTC.

A few counts support this clone. The sample contains more than one DNA sequence encoding this CDR3. The V and J genes are TRBV5-6 and TRBJ1-2, with 9 bases identical to TRBD1. V shed 4 bases and J 0 bases; nucleotides not matched to a gene: 4. The CDR3 totals 15 residues. From germline, CDR1 is SGHDT and CDR2 YYEEEE. The CDR3 DNA sequence: TGTGCCAGCAGCCTTGGGACAGGGTCTAACTATGGCTACACCTTC. It yields the protein CASSLGTGSNYGYTF.

This clone was detected once. The chain combines TRBV7-8 with TRBJ1-3; weak D call: TRBD1 (6 bases). From germline, CDR1 is SGHVS and CDR2 FQNEAQ. The CDR3 totals 17 residues. V was pared by 10 bases and J by 0 bases, with 22 bases between. In DNA form, the CDR3 reads TGTGCCAACGAGCAAGGGGGACCGAAACTCTCTGGAAACACCATATATTTT. It specifies CANEQGGPKLSGNTIYF.

The chain is built from TRBV12-3 or TRBV12-4 and TRBJ1-5, with D possibly matching TRBD1 (6 bases). This CDR3 comprises 13 residues. V gave up 6 bases and J gave up 6 bases, with 12 bases separating them. The CDR3 sequence is CASSAGTLQPQHF. The CDR3 bases are TGTGCCAGCAGCGCCGGGACACTTCAGCCCCAGCATTTT.

This chain joins TRBV5-1 and TRBJ2-1; D ambiguous. V gave up 5 bases and J gave up 6 bases, with 15 bases separating them. This CDR3 is 14 amino acids long. CDR1 and CDR2 from the germline V gene are SGHRS and YFSETQ. The CDR3: CASSVDGFGNEQFF. The CDR3 nucleotides are TGCGCCAGCAGTGTTGATGGGTTCGGCAATGAGCAGTTCTTC.

By share, this clone counts as medium-sized. The genes are TRBV28 and TRBJ1-5; TRBD1 agrees at 8 bases. This CDR3 is 16 amino acids long. Per the germline V gene, CDR1 is MDHEN and CDR2 is SYDVKM. The trim removed 4 bases at V and 6 bases at J, leaving 11 bases unmatched. The CDR3, as DNA: TGTGCCAGCAGTTCCGCCATCCTACAGGGGGGTCAGCCCCAGCATTTT. Encoded protein: CASSSAILQGGQPQHF. Filled out from reference TRBV28 and TRBJ1-5, the complete variable domain reads DVKVTQSSRYLVKRTGEKVFLECVQDMDHENMFWYRQDPGLGLRLIYFSYDVKMKEKGDIPEGYSVSREKKERFSLILESASTNQTSMYLCASSSAILQGGQPQHFGDGTRLSIL.

V gene TRBV7-9 combines with J gene TRBJ2-3; D possibly corresponds to TRBD2 (7 bases). Trimming pared 4 bases from V and 6 bases from J, leaving 20 bases between. The CDR3 is made up of 16 amino acids. Germline CDR1 SEHNR, CDR2 FQNEAQ (reference sequence). The CDR3 DNA is TGTGCCAGCAGCTCCGGCATCTCGGGGGGCCAGGATACGCAGTATTTT. Amino acid sequence: CASSSGISGGQDTQYF.

This chain connects TRBV5-6 to TRBJ2-5; 9 positions match TRBD1. V lost 1 base, J lost 4 bases, and 8 bases stayed unmatched. This CDR3 has 16 residues. Germline CDR1 and CDR2: SGHDT and YYEEEE. CDR3 amino acids: CASSLLGQGVGETQYF. As DNA, the CDR3 is TGTGCCAGCAGCTTGTTGGGACAGGGTGTCGGAGAGACCCAGTACTTC. Using reference TRBV5-6 and TRBJ2-5 for the parts outside the CDR3, the full variable domain is DAGVTQSPTHLIKTRGQQVTLRCSPKSGHDTVSWYQQALGQGPQFIFQYYEEEERQRGNFPDRFSGHQFPNYSSELNVNALLLGDSALYLCASSLLGQGVGETQYFGPGTRLLVL.